This T cell receptor beta chain was found in a study of response to subunit inactivated influenza vaccine. MiXCR, applied by TCRdb to the RT-PCR reads, yields one record per CDR3 protein. The sample shows about 570,000 distinct CDR3 sequences, about 11% of them seen only once. V lost 0 bases, J lost 1 base, and 1 base stayed unmatched. Germline CDR1 is LGHNA and CDR2 is YSLEER. The CDR3 sequence is 15 residues long. These data were also reused for a study on T cells expressing NK-cell markers. That publication notes: 5'RACE template switching with UMIs produced the TCR beta cDNA. Several donors showed these clonotypes also leading the CD3+CD56-NKG2C+ fraction. It was still unclear whether expanded NKG2C+ T cell clones were HCMV specific.

The chain recombines TRBV4-3 with TRBJ2-7; TRBD1 matches 9 bases. The source is a man in his fifties or sixties who received an inactivated influenza vaccine. The source was PBMCs from blood, collected on the day of vaccination. This CDR3 reads CASSQDDRGSYEQYF. In nucleotides, the CDR3 is TGCGCCAGCAGCCAAGATGACAGGGGGTCCTACGAGCAGTACTTC.